A single sample is the source of the 26 T cell receptor beta chains below, sequenced in a study of beta chain features in type 1 diabetes. General study results and limits: Among patients with Type 1 diabetes, TCRB CDR3s were moderately but significantly shorter in every one of the four CD4+ subsets.

The sequenced template was cDNA made from the entire isolated RNA. TCRdb's copy holds only in-frame clones and misses some; the assay was immunoSEQ multiplex PCR. The table includes about 650,000 clones, about an eighth detected once. Their antigens remain unidentified. Material for sequencing was naive CD4+ T cells from blood. The receptors derive from a young man with type 1 diabetes.

V is TRBV7-3 and J is TRBJ2-5, with D maybe TRBD1 (5 bases). The CDR3 has 13 amino acids. Germline-derived CDR1 and CDR2 are SGHTA and FQGTGA. V lost 5 bases and J lost 3, with 10 bases in between. The CDR3, as DNA: TGTGCCAGCAGCAGGGGTCAGGAAGAGACCCAGTACTTC. Translated, it gives CASSRGQEETQYF.

The V call is TRBV7-9, the J call TRBJ2-3; 7 bases align to TRBD1. Germline CDR1 reads SEHNR; CDR2 reads FQNEAQ (reference sequence). The CDR3 runs to 13 residues. The V gene end was trimmed by 3 bases and the J gene end by 5 bases; junction bases not matched to a gene: 2. CDR3: CASSFAGGDTQYF. The CDR3 region has the DNA TGTGCCAGCAGCTTCGCAGGGGGAGATACGCAGTATTTT.

V usage is TRBV13 and J usage is TRBJ1-3; D remains unclear. V was trimmed by 5 bases and J by 0 bases, leaving 14 bases between them. Germline loops: CDR1 PRHDT, CDR2 FYEKMQ (reference sequence). The length of the CDR3 is 16 residues. The CDR3 loop is CASSTDGRSSGNTIYF. The DNA for the CDR3 is TGTGCCAGCAGCACGGACGGCCGCAGCTCTGGAAACACCATATATTTT.

The chain combines TRBV14 with TRBJ1-4; D is unclear. The CDR3 length is 18 residues. V was pared by 4 bases and J by 2 bases, with 20 bases between. The germline V gene has CDR1 SGHDN and CDR2 FVKESK. The CDR3 loop is CASSPHTLRRATNEKLFF. The DNA for the CDR3 is TGTGCCAGCAGCCCGCACACACTTAGGAGGGCGACTAATGAAAAACTGTTTTTT.

This clone has a handful of counts. The V gene is TRBV7-3, the J gene TRBJ2-2; perhaps TRBD2 as D (5 bases). The V gene lost 4 bases and the J gene lost 7 bases, with 10 bases spanning the gap. CDR3 length equals 13 residues. Germline V gene data show CDR1 as SGHTA and CDR2 as FQGTGA. CDR3 coding DNA: TGTGCCAGCAGCTCGTCGGGGTACGGGGAGCTGTTTTTT. This gives the protein CASSSSGYGELFF. Based on the CDR3 plus reference TRBV7-3 and TRBJ2-2, the full variable domain is GAGVSQTPSNKVTEKGKYVELRCDPISGHTALYWYRQSLGQGPEFLIYFQGTGAADDSGLPNDRFFAVRPEGSVSTLKIQRTERGDSAVYLCASSSSGYGELFFGEGSRLTVL.

This clone appeared a few times. The rearrangement uses TRBV18 and TRBJ1-4, with D uncertain. The CDR3 is 14 residues long. Germline loops: CDR1 KGHSH, CDR2 LQKENI. The ends were cut back, 3 bases at V and 6 bases at J, with 11 bases in the middle. The CDR3 DNA follows: TGTGCCAGCTCACCCTCGAGTTCCGATGAAAAACTGTTTTTT. Protein sequence: CASSPSSSDEKLFF.

This clone showed up just a few times. This rearrangement joins TRBV9 to TRBJ1-3; D may be TRBD1 (5 bases). The CDR3 sequence is 15 residues long. Germline CDR1 and CDR2: SGDLS and YYNGEE. V shed 5 bases and J shed 0 bases, with 12 bases lying between them. The CDR3 protein is CASSADSNSGNTIYF. The CDR3 bases are TGTGCCAGCAGTGCAGACAGTAACTCTGGAAACACCATATATTTT.

This clone showed up just a few times. The rearrangement uses TRBV5-6 and TRBJ2-5; D perhaps matches TRBD2 (5 bases). The germline CDR1 and CDR2 sequences are SGHDT and YYEEEE. V was clipped by 5 bases and J by 1 base, with 15 bases between them. The CDR3 has 15 amino acids. In DNA form, the CDR3 reads TGTGCCAGCAGTTCCCCCCGGGGTGCCCAAGAGACCCAGTACTTC. This encodes CASSSPRGAQETQYF.

The chain recombines TRBV7-9 with TRBJ2-7; perhaps TRBD1 as D (7 bases). From germline, CDR1 is SEHNR and CDR2 FQNEAQ (reference sequence). Trimming left V 4 bases short and J 0 bases short, with 16 bases between. This CDR3 contains 16 residues. The CDR3 nucleotides are TGTGCCAGCAGCTCGACAGGGTCCGGGGGCTCCTACGAGCAGTACTTC. Translating gives CASSSTGSGGSYEQYF.

This clone was counted only a few times. V usage is TRBV19 and J usage is TRBJ1-4; D is perhaps TRBD1 (5 bases). Germline CDR1 reads LNHDA; CDR2 reads SQIVND (reference sequence). This CDR3 comprises 14 residues. The germline V and J ends were trimmed by 9 bases and 0 bases, with 11 bases remaining between them. The CDR3 sequence is CASRDRSTNEKLFF. The CDR3 nucleotides are TGTGCCAGCCGGGACCGATCAACTAATGAAAAACTGTTTTTT.

Note on this clone: At the DNA level, this CDR3 is encoded by other sequences in the same sample as well. The V gene is TRBV5-1, the J gene TRBJ1-2; 9 nucleotides match TRBD1. Germline loops: CDR1 SGHRS, CDR2 YFSETQ. Trimming cost V 4 bases and J 6 bases; bases outside gene matches: 4. The CDR3 length is 13 residues. The chain's CDR3 is CASSQGQGDGYTF. CDR3 DNA sequence: TGCGCCAGCAGCCAGGGACAGGGAGATGGCTACACCTTC.

The rearrangement joins TRBV11-2 to TRBJ1-1; D is unresolved. The germline V and J ends were trimmed by 1 base and 4 bases, with 10 bases remaining between them. The CDR3 length is 14 residues. Germline loops: CDR1 SGHAT, CDR2 FQNNGV. CDR3 in DNA: TGTGCCAGCAGCTTAGGTACAAGACTCACTGAAGCTTTCTTT. Its translation: CASSLGTRLTEAFF.

Concerning this clone itself: Other DNA sequences from this sample encode an identical CDR3 as well. CDR3 sequence reads: CASSLNYEQYF. The DNA of the CDR3 is TGTGCCAGCAGCTTAAATTACGAGCAGTACTTC. This chain connects TRBV7-9 to TRBJ2-7; D unclear. CDR1 is SEHNR, CDR2 FQNEAQ, per germline (reference sequence). This CDR3 has 11 amino acids. Trimming shortened V by 2 bases and J by 4 bases, and 3 bases separated the two germline ends.

This clone was seen more than once but under ten times. J is TRBJ2-1 and V is TRBV13; D remains unclear. Germline CDR1 reads PRHDT; CDR2 reads FYEKMQ (reference sequence). This CDR3 comprises 12 residues. V lost 2 bases to trimming and J lost 2 bases, with 1 base between them. The CDR3 nucleotides are TGTGCCAGCAGCTTAACCTACAATGAGCAGTTCTTC. Translating gives CASSLTYNEQFF.

The CDR3 coding sequence is TGTGCCAGCAGCTTAGACAGGGCGCGCTATGGCTACACCTTC. This gives the protein CASSLDRARYGYTF. The rearrangement uses TRBV7-9 and TRBJ1-2, with D maybe TRBD1 (6 bases). From germline, CDR1 is SEHNR and CDR2 FQNEAQ (reference sequence). The CDR3 has 14 amino acids. V was shortened by 1 base and J by 4 bases, with 10 bases between the two germline ends.

This sequence joins TRBV13 and TRBJ1-1, with D tentatively TRBD1 (5 bases). The V end lost 1 base, the J end lost 6 bases, and 15 bases lay between the germline ends. Per germline, CDR1 PRHDT and CDR2 FYEKMQ (reference sequence). This CDR3 has 15 amino acids. The CDR3 is CASSLVVREWAEAFF. The CDR3 nucleotides are TGTGCCAGCAGCTTAGTAGTCAGGGAGTGGGCTGAAGCTTTCTTT.

V and J are TRBV29-1 and TRBJ2-5, with 8 bases identical to TRBD2. There are 15 residues in the CDR3. J gave up 4 bases and V 4 bases, and 11 bases lay outside the gene matches. Per germline, CDR1 SQVTM and CDR2 ANQGSEA. CDR3 sequence (DNA): TGCAGCGTTGGCCCGGCGGGGGGTTTTGGAGAGACCCAGTACTTC. Translated, it gives CSVGPAGGFGETQYF. The variable domain in full, completed from reference TRBV29-1 and TRBJ2-5, reads SAVISQKPSRDICQRGTSLTIQCQVDSQVTMMFWYRQQPGQSLTLIATANQGSEATYESGFVIDKFPISRPNLTFSTLTVSNMSPEDSSIYLCSVGPAGGFGETQYFGPGTRLLVL.

V is TRBV5-1 and J is TRBJ2-5, with 7 bases matching TRBD1. The length of the CDR3 is 14 residues. J was trimmed by 1 base and V by 2 bases; bases with no gene match: 2. Per the germline V gene, CDR1 is SGHRS and CDR2 is YFSETQ. CDR3 region: CASSFGQVQETQYF. For the CDR3, the DNA is TGCGCCAGCAGCTTCGGACAGGTCCAAGAGACCCAGTACTTC.

Only a few counts were recorded for this clone. The chain has TRBV4-3 and TRBJ1-4; TRBD1 agrees at 7 bases. The CDR3 covers 15 residues. With V trimmed by 0 bases and J by 8 bases, 6 bases remained unmatched. Germline loops: CDR1 LGHNA, CDR2 YSLEER. The DNA of the CDR3 is TGCGCCAGCAGCCAAGATATTCCAGGGGGAGAAAAACTGTTTTTT. This gives the protein CASSQDIPGGEKLFF.

The table lists this clone with a few counts. V is TRBV20-1 and J is TRBJ2-3; the D is unclear. The CDR3 is made up of 11 amino acids. CDR1 and CDR2 from the germline V gene are DFQATT and SNEGSKA (reference sequence). Trimming stripped 2 bases from V and 8 bases from J, with 8 bases between. The CDR3 DNA sequence: TGCAGTGCTAGACCCCCCGGTACGCAGTATTTT. Protein sequence: CSARPPGTQYF.

There are a few counts of this clone. The genes are TRBV10-3 and TRBJ1-3, with D maybe TRBD1 (5 bases). This CDR3 region has 13 residues. Germline CDR1 is ENHRY and CDR2 is SYGVKD. V gave up 2 bases and J gave up 4 bases, with 6 bases separating them. The CDR3 is CAISEKGGNTIYF. CDR3 bases: TGTGCCATCAGTGAGAAGGGGGGAAACACCATATATTTT.

There are a few counts of this clone. V is TRBV19 and J is TRBJ2-5; 10 bases align to TRBD1. Germline CDR1 and CDR2: LNHDA and SQIVND (reference sequence). V was pared by 6 bases and J by 5 bases, with 9 bases of the junction left unmatched. CDR3 length equals 15 residues. This CDR3 reads CASRPRTGGSETQYF. The CDR3 DNA is TGTGCCAGTAGACCTAGGACAGGGGGATCGGAGACCCAGTACTTC.

The table lists this clone with a few counts. The chain carries TRBV5-1 and TRBJ1-2; TRBD1 matches at 12 bases. The CDR3 is 17 residues long. CDR1 and CDR2 from the germline V gene are SGHRS and YFSETQ. The V segment lost 2 bases and the J segment 3 bases; nucleotides outside the gene matches: 8. In nucleotides, the CDR3 is TGCGCCAGCAGCTTAGGTGGGACAGGGGGCGCGGACTATGGCTACACCTTC. Its translation: CASSLGGTGGADYGYTF.

The rearrangement joins TRBV7-9 to TRBJ2-1, with 9 bases fitting TRBD1. The germline CDR1 and CDR2 sequences are SEHNR and FQNEAQ (reference sequence). The CDR3 consists of 15 residues. With V trimmed by 4 bases and J by 8 bases, 9 bases remained unmatched. The CDR3 DNA sequence: TGTGCCAGCAGCTATCGGGACAGGGAAGGCGATGAGCAGTTCTTC. Its protein product is CASSYRDREGDEQFF. Full variable domain (remainder filled in from reference TRBV7-9 and TRBJ2-1): DTGVSQNPRHKITKRGQNVTFRCDPISEHNRLYWYRQTLGQGPEFLTYFQNEAQLEKSRLLSDRFSAERPKGSFSTLEIQRTEQGDSAMYLCASSYRDREGDEQFFGPGTRLTVL.

The chain is built from TRBV2 and TRBJ2-1; 12 positions agree with TRBD2. In germline, CDR1 is SNHLY, CDR2 FYNNEI. This CDR3 contains 15 residues. V was clipped by 3 bases and J by 9 bases; unmatched bases: 6. This CDR3 reads CASSELAGGPIEQFF. Here the CDR3 DNA reads TGTGCCAGCAGTGAGCTAGCGGGGGGGCCTATTGAGCAGTTCTTC.

In its sample, this clone was seen a few times. The chain employs TRBV18 and TRBJ1-2; possibly TRBD1 for D (6 bases). The CDR3 totals 14 residues. The germline V and J ends were trimmed by 0 bases and 7 bases, with 12 bases remaining between them. The germline gives CDR1 KGHSH, CDR2 LQKENI. The CDR3 sequence: CASSPPSGAGGYTF. Written as DNA, the CDR3 is TGTGCCAGCTCACCACCTTCAGGGGCGGGTGGCTACACCTTC. Variable domain in full (rest from reference TRBV18 and TRBJ1-2): NAGVMQNPRHLVRRRGQEARLRCSPMKGHSHVYWYRQLPEEGLKFMVYLQKENIIDESGMPKERFSAEFPKEGPSILRIQQVVRGDSAAYFCASSPPSGAGGYTFGSGTRLTVV.